The 22 T cell receptor beta chains below all came from one sample that was sequenced in a study of T cell repertoires in cytomegalovirus infection (dated by TCRdb to the late 2010s). The instrument given in TCRdb is Illumina HiSeq 1500. In TCRdb, the public reads were trimmed at Q25 with fastp and aligned with MiXCR, with productive beta chains retained. Each entry merges the rows of one CDR3 protein and shows their most common DNA and genes. This sample gives approximately 110,000 distinct CDR3 sequences in total; 32% of them show up just once. 58% of the sample goes to the ten largest clones. The treatment or condition label for this specimen denotes: in vitro stimulation with specific CMV peptide epitopes to enrich CMV-specific T cells. These receptors' antigens are unknown. The material was CD8+ T cells from cultured PBMCs, obtained from culture after CMV antigen stimulation. These receptors were obtained from a human donor in good health (CMV status not recorded). Some clones in this sample may be carry-over from other donors' samples.

This clonotype appeared many times. V and J are TRBV20-1 and TRBJ2-7; D remains unclear. The CDR3 contains 11 residues. Trimming took off 6 bases at V and 6 bases at J, with 12 bases between the two ends. Germline V gene data show CDR1 as DFQATT and CDR2 as SNEGSKA (reference sequence). CDR3 protein: CSAPLLGEQYF. CDR3 coding DNA: TGCAGTGCCCCACTGCTCGGCGAGCAGTACTTC.

The chain links TRBV5-6 to TRBJ1-2; 9 bases line up with TRBD1. The CDR3 consists of 15 residues. The ends lost 0 bases at V and 3 bases at J; junction bases unmatched: 3. The V gene's germline CDR1 is SGHDT and CDR2 YYEEEE. CDR3 residues: CASSLVRDRDYGYTF. The CDR3 DNA reads TGTGCCAGCAGCTTGGTCCGGGACAGGGACTATGGCTACACCTTC.

The genes are TRBV27 and TRBJ1-2; 10 positions agree with TRBD1. V shed 5 bases and J 8 bases; nucleotides not matched to a gene: 11. The CDR3 has 15 amino acids. Germline lookup yields CDR1 MNHEY and CDR2 SMNVEV (reference sequence). This CDR3 is CASSPLDRGRLGYTF. In DNA, the CDR3 is TGTGCCAGCAGTCCCCTCGACAGGGGGCGGTTGGGCTACACCTTC.

The J gene is TRBJ2-1, the V gene TRBV12-3 or TRBV12-4, with a tentative D call TRBD2 (5 bases). V dropped 5 bases and J dropped 8 bases, with 10 bases sitting between them. There are 12 residues in the CDR3. CDR3 in amino acids: CASSTLADEQFF. DNA of the CDR3: TGTGCCAGCAGTACCCTAGCCGATGAGCAGTTCTTC.

This clonotype was recorded many times. The rearrangement uses TRBV7-6 and TRBJ2-5; no reliable D call. The CDR3 consists of 15 residues. The germline CDR1 and CDR2 sequences are SGHVS and FNYEAQ. V was shortened by 2 bases and J by 5 bases, with 15 bases between the two germline ends. This CDR3 reads CASSLTRSLLETQYF. The CDR3, as DNA: TGTGCCAGCAGCTTAACTCGATCGTTATTGGAGACCCAGTACTTC.

As to this clonotype: A much bigger clone sits one base away, suggesting this may be a read error. The chain has TRBV3-1 and TRBJ2-1; 7 bases match TRBD2. The length of the CDR3 is 16 residues. Germline V gene data show CDR1 as LGHDT and CDR2 as YNNKEL (reference sequence). The DNA of the CDR3 is TGTGCCAGCAGCCAAGTGACCGTCGGACTAGACAATGGGCAGTTCTTC. Protein product: CASSQVTVGLDNGQFF.

This chain uses TRBV5-5 with TRBJ1-5; TRBD1 is a possible D gene (6 bases). Between the trimmed V and J ends, which lost 1 base and 5 bases, there was a span of 10 bases. CDR3 length equals 14 residues. Germline V gene data show CDR1 as SGHKS and CDR2 as YYEKEE (reference sequence). CDR3 residues: CASSLLPGDQPQHF. The CDR3 DNA sequence: TGTGCCAGCAGCTTGTTGCCAGGGGATCAGCCCCAGCATTTT.

V and J are TRBV7-6 and TRBJ2-7; 7 bases are a match to TRBD1. Germline V gives CDR1 SGHVS, CDR2 FNYEAQ. J was trimmed by 0 bases and V by 5 bases; bases with no gene match: 13. This CDR3 has 17 amino acids. CDR3 sequence (DNA): TGTGCCAGCAGCGCACCGGGACAGCCGCCCCACTCCTACGAGCAGTACTTC. It codes for CASSAPGQPPHSYEQYF.

The J gene is TRBJ1-6, the V gene TRBV3-1; tentative D call: TRBD1 (6 bases). The V gene lost 1 base and the J gene lost 10 bases, with 14 bases spanning the gap. Germline V CDR1 and CDR2: LGHDT, YNNKEL (reference sequence). CDR3 length: 15 amino acids. The CDR3 here is CASSQVEQGGSPLHF. CDR3 bases: TGTGCCAGCAGCCAAGTCGAACAGGGAGGCTCACCCCTCCACTTT.

This clonotype has more than one count but fewer than ten. The chain employs TRBV11-2 and TRBJ1-1; no definite D call. Trimming took off 3 bases at V and 4 bases at J, with 12 bases between the two ends. The CDR3 covers 14 residues. CDR1 and CDR2 from the germline V gene are SGHAT and FQNNGV. In nucleotides, the CDR3 is TGTGCCAGCAGCTTCAGTGTCGAAGGCACTGAAGCTTTCTTT. Translating it yields CASSFSVEGTEAFF.

This clonotype has a count of ten or more. V is TRBV12-3 or TRBV12-4 and J is TRBJ1-1; D gene ambiguous. This CDR3 spans 16 amino acids. V was pared by 5 bases and J by 4 bases, with 20 bases between. CDR3 region: CASSPPGRVGITEAFF. The CDR3 region has the DNA TGTGCCAGCAGTCCACCCGGGCGGGTAGGGATCACTGAAGCTTTCTTT.

This clonotype was counted ten times or more. The chain is built from TRBV7-9 and TRBJ2-2; no definite D call. The germline CDR1 and CDR2 sequences are SEHNR and FQNEAQ (reference sequence). There are 12 residues in the CDR3. The V end was cut by 4 bases, the J end by 5 bases, with 5 bases between. The CDR3: CASSWNTGELFF. The CDR3 nucleotides read TGTGCCAGCAGCTGGAATACCGGGGAGCTGTTTTTT.

The chain employs TRBV12-5 and TRBJ2-5; D is unclear. The CDR3 covers 13 residues. V lost 3 bases to trimming and J lost 7 bases, with 12 bases between them. Germline V gene sequence: CDR1 LGHNT, CDR2 FRNRAP. The CDR3 is CASGFTNSGTQYF. In DNA, the CDR3 is TGTGCTAGTGGTTTTACGAATTCAGGGACCCAGTACTTC.

At least ten counts were recorded for this clonotype. The chain couples TRBV27 to TRBJ2-7; TRBD1 aligns across 9 bases. V lost 9 bases to trimming and J lost 7 bases; unmatched junction nucleotides: 13. Germline V gene sequence: CDR1 MNHEY, CDR2 SMNVEV (reference sequence). The CDR3 consists of 14 residues. CDR3 sequence reads: CARILIQGANEQYF. The DNA of the CDR3 is TGTGCCAGGATATTAATACAGGGGGCAAATGAGCAGTACTTC.

The gene calls are TRBV11-2 and TRBJ1-1, with D perhaps TRBD1 (6 bases). Germline values: CDR1 SGHAT, CDR2 FQNNGV. V was trimmed by 1 base and J by 0 bases, leaving 18 bases between them. This CDR3 spans 18 amino acids. The CDR3 coding sequence is TGTGCCAGCAGCTTAGTGGACCCAATGGGGGGCATGAACACTGAAGCTTTCTTT. Protein sequence: CASSLVDPMGGMNTEAFF.

This clonotype was observed once. This chain links TRBV15 with TRBJ1-5; a weak D match, TRBD1 (6 bases). The V and J ends lost 1 base and 4 bases respectively, with 8 bases between them. Germline CDR1 LNHNV, CDR2 YYDKDF (reference sequence). The CDR3 has 14 amino acids. DNA for the CDR3: TGTGCCACCAGCAGAGCTACAGGGAATCAGCCCCAGCATTTT. It specifies CATSRATGNQPQHF. The entire variable domain, with the rest obtained from reference TRBV15 and TRBJ1-5, is as follows: DAMVIQNPRYQVTQFGKPVTLSCSQTLNHNVMYWYQQKSSQAPKLLFHYYDKDFNNEADTPDNFQSRRPNTSFCFLDIRSPGLGDTAMYLCATSRATGNQPQHFGDGTRLSIL.

This clonotype came up many times. This chain connects TRBV11-2 to TRBJ2-3; 7 nucleotides agree with TRBD1. This CDR3 contains 16 residues. V lost 5 bases, J lost 1 base, and 9 bases stayed unmatched. CDR1 and CDR2 from the germline V gene are SGHAT and FQNNGV. The CDR3 loop is CASSPSDTGGTDTQYF. CDR3 in DNA: TGTGCCAGCAGCCCTTCGGATACAGGGGGCACAGATACGCAGTATTTT.

This clonotype occurred a few times. The rearrangement joins TRBV12-3 or TRBV12-4 to TRBJ2-7, with 10 positions matching TRBD1. This CDR3 is built from 18 residues. V gave up 3 bases and J gave up 4 bases; unmatched junction bases: 15. The CDR3 DNA reads TGTGCCAGCAGTTTGTTAGGAACCGGGACAGGGGCCGTTTACGAGCAGTACTTC. Translating it yields CASSLLGTGTGAVYEQYF.

The J gene is TRBJ2-6, the V gene TRBV4-2; tentatively, D is TRBD1 (6 bases). The V end was cut by 1 base, the J end by 0 bases, with 7 bases between. Germline V lookup: CDR1 LGHNA, CDR2 YNFKEQ. The CDR3 spans 16 residues. The DNA for the CDR3 is TGTGCCAGCAGCCAAGCGGACAGCTCTGGGGCCAACGTCCTGACTTTC. It codes for CASSQADSSGANVLTF.

The J gene is TRBJ2-4, the V gene TRBV4-1; tentative D call: TRBD2 (5 bases). V was clipped by 0 bases and J by 2 bases, with 11 bases between them. The CDR3 extends over 16 amino acids. CDR1 and CDR2 (germline): MGHRA, YSYEKL. The CDR3 here is CASSQDPSGSKNIQYF. CDR3 DNA: TGCGCCAGCAGCCAAGACCCCTCGGGATCCAAAAACATTCAGTACTTC.

The chain is built from TRBV4-1 and TRBJ2-5, with D maybe TRBD2 (6 bases). This CDR3 has 16 residues. Trimming cost V 0 bases and J 0 bases, with 11 bases left between them. Looked up from germline, CDR1 is MGHRA and CDR2 is YSYEKL. CDR3 protein: CASSQDSGVYQETQYF. CDR3 sequence (DNA): TGCGCCAGCAGCCAAGATTCGGGAGTCTACCAAGAGACCCAGTACTTC.

The CDR3 region is CSASFRGASQETQYF. The CDR3 nucleotides are TGCAGTGCTAGTTTTCGGGGGGCAAGCCAAGAGACCCAGTACTTC. This sequence joins TRBV20-1 and TRBJ2-5; the D gene is possibly TRBD2 (7 bases). CDR3 size: 15 residues. CDR1 and CDR2 (germline): DFQATT, SNEGSKA (reference sequence). The ends were cut back, 3 bases at V and 1 base at J, with 15 bases in the middle.